This is a list of T cell receptor beta chains from one sample in a study of T cell repertoires in cytomegalovirus infection. TCRdb analysed the reads with MiXCR anew, one entry per CDR3 protein. This sample has 40,000 to 55,000 distinct CDR3 sequences, with roughly 20% found just once. The antigens these receptors bind are not known. The source was CD8+ T cells from cultured PBMCs, collected from culture after CMV antigen stimulation. The receptors stem from a human donor in good health (CMV status not recorded). Some clones in this sample may be carry-over from other donors' samples. The CDR3 runs from the conserved cysteine through the conserved F or W. D genes are given only for firm matches. Clone size, where shown, is once, few, many, or a class for clones that have expanded.

TRBV6-1	TRBD2	.	TRBJ2-1	CASSLRLAGGNNEQFF	TGTGCCAGCAGCCTAAGACTAGCGGGAGGGAACAATGAGCAGTTCTTC
TRBV7-9	TRBD2	.	TRBJ2-1	CASSLMGLAENPTEQFF	TGTGCCAGCAGCCTTATGGGACTAGCGGAAAACCCCACGGAGCAGTTCTTC
TRBV5-6	TRBD2	.	TRBJ2-5	CASSSTGTSRGVTQYF	TGTGCCAGCAGCTCTACCGGGACTAGTCGTGGGGTGACCCAGTACTTC
TRBV7-2	TRBD1	.	TRBJ1-1	CASSPGTGGTEAFF	TGTGCCAGCAGCCCCGGGACAGGGGGCACTGAAGCTTTCTTT
TRBV7-2	TRBD1	.	TRBJ2-2	CASSLVGPGQGYTGELFF	TGTGCCAGCAGCTTAGTGGGTCCAGGACAGGGGTACACCGGGGAGCTGTTTTTT
TRBV20-1	.	few	TRBJ1-1	CSATDYTEAFF	TGCAGTGCTACCGACTACACTGAAGCTTTCTTT
TRBV6-6	TRBD1	.	TRBJ1-1	CATRDRGLGTEAFF	TGTGCCACCCGGGACAGAGGATTGGGCACTGAAGCTTTCTTT
TRBV6-4	.	.	TRBJ2-1	CASSKGTSSGEQFF	TGTGCCAGCAGCAAAGGGACTTCCTCGGGTGAGCAGTTCTTC
TRBV7-9	.	.	TRBJ1-3	CASRPGTSSGNTIYF	TGTGCCAGCAGACCCGGGACCAGCTCTGGAAACACCATATATTTT
TRBV12-3/TRBV12-4	.	.	TRBJ1-1	CASSWAGAEAFF	TGTGCCAGCAGTTGGGCCGGGGCTGAAGCTTTCTTT
TRBV6-5	.	few	TRBJ2-3	CASMGRPRDTQYF	TGTGCCAGCATGGGCCGGCCTCGAGATACGCAGTATTTT
TRBV12-3/TRBV12-4	.	.	TRBJ2-5	CASSLDREETQYF	TGTGCCAGCAGCCTGGACAGAGAGGAGACCCAGTACTTC
TRBV7-2	TRBD1	few	TRBJ1-6	CASSDLGQGNSPLHF	TGTGCCAGCAGTGACCTAGGACAGGGAAATTCACCCCTCCACTTT
TRBV27	.	few	TRBJ1-1	CASSLWSGQNTEAFF	TGTGCCAGCAGTTTATGGTCGGGGCAGAACACTGAAGCTTTCTTT
TRBV7-8	.	few	TRBJ2-7	CASSLAEGWYEQYF	TGTGCCAGCAGCTTAGCGGAAGGGTGGTACGAGCAGTACTTC
TRBV12-3/TRBV12-4	TRBD2	few	TRBJ2-1	CASSLARGVIHNEQFF	TGTGCCAGCAGTTTAGCGCGGGGGGTTATTCACAATGAGCAGTTCTTC
TRBV7-6	.	.	TRBJ2-7	CASSLVSSGYEQYF	TGTGCCAGCAGCTTAGTAAGCTCTGGTTACGAGCAGTACTTC
TRBV12-3/TRBV12-4	.	.	TRBJ2-3	CASSSSDTQYF	TGTGCCAGCAGTTCTAGCGATACGCAGTATTTT
TRBV27	.	.	TRBJ2-7	CASSLGHPYSYEQYF	TGTGCCAGCAGTTTGGGGCACCCTTACTCCTACGAGCAGTACTTC
TRBV7-2	.	.	TRBJ2-3	CASSLWRGLTDTQYF	TGTGCCAGCAGCTTATGGCGGGGTCTCACAGATACGCAGTATTTT
TRBV12-3/TRBV12-4	TRBD2	many	TRBJ2-7	CATRAGGSYEQYF	TGTGCCACGCGGGCGGGAGGTTCCTACGAGCAGTACTTC
TRBV7-2	.	few	TRBJ2-7	CASSPDYRDKSSYEQYF	TGTGCCAGCAGCCCTGACTACCGGGACAAGAGCTCCTACGAGCAGTACTTC
TRBV7-3	.	.	TRBJ2-5	CASSLPGLETQYF	TGTGCCAGCAGCTTACCAGGACTGGAGACCCAGTACTTC
TRBV6-2/TRBV6-3	.	.	TRBJ1-5	CARSYEGSRNQPQHF	TGTGCCCGCAGTTATGAGGGAAGCCGCAATCAGCCCCAGCATTTT
TRBV11-3	.	few	TRBJ1-5	CASSILQWPQHF	TGTGCCAGCAGCATTCTCCAATGGCCCCAGCATTTT
TRBV7-8	TRBD1	many	TRBJ2-7	CASSQDRGAYEQYF	TGTGCCAGCAGCCAAGACAGGGGGGCCTACGAGCAGTACTTC
TRBV7-8	TRBD2	few	TRBJ2-1	CASSSGLEPYNEQFF	TGTGCCAGCAGCTCGGGACTAGAACCCTACAATGAGCAGTTCTTC
TRBV19	TRBD2	.	TRBJ2-1	CASRTSGGHYNEQFF	TGTGCCAGTCGGACTAGCGGGGGCCATTACAATGAGCAGTTCTTC
TRBV15	.	few	TRBJ2-3	CATSRSSYTDTQYF	TGTGCCACCAGCAGAAGCTCATACACAGATACGCAGTATTTT
TRBV7-2	TRBD1	many	TRBJ2-7	CASSLEPTGGHEQYF	TGTGCCAGCAGCTTAGAACCGACAGGGGGCCACGAGCAGTACTTC
TRBV11-2	.	.	TRBJ2-1	CASTEEYNEQFF	TGTGCCAGCACCGAGGAATACAATGAGCAGTTCTTC
TRBV7-8	.	.	TRBJ1-2	CASSLGVQSKHTF	TGTGCCAGCAGCTTAGGGGTCCAGTCCAAACACACCTTC
TRBV7-2	.	few	TRBJ2-3	CASSPRAARGDTQYF	TGTGCCAGCAGTCCTCGGGCCGCCCGAGGAGATACGCAGTATTTT
TRBV20-1	.	.	TRBJ2-2	CSARDEGRGPGELFF	TGCAGTGCTAGAGATGAAGGCCGGGGACCCGGGGAGCTGTTTTTT
TRBV7-8	.	.	TRBJ1-5	CASSLKAGGNQPQHF	TGTGCCAGCAGCTTGAAAGCGGGGGGCAATCAGCCCCAGCATTTT
TRBV30	.	.	TRBJ1-5	CAWSVLGQGNRPQHF	TGTGCCTGGAGTGTATTGGGGCAGGGTAATCGGCCCCAGCATTTT